Detailed here is one T cell receptor beta chain. Its specificity is not known. The CDR3 ends on some other residue instead of the conserved phenylalanine or tryptophan, so this is likely a read error. A second PCR of about 6 to 11 cycles used a sample-barcoded 5' primer and a J-beta primer mix. A tag from a template-switch adaptor with 12 random nucleotides marked each cDNA molecule. Paired-end reads containing CDR3 totaled no fewer than 2.5 million for each sample. TCRdb processed the 5' RACE reads anew with MiXCR; each CDR3 protein has one entry. The data hold more than 650,000 distinct CDR3 sequences, with roughly 25% observed a single time. This sample was included in a study of blood T cells in healthy people across ages. Losses at the gene ends were 4 bases for V and 2 bases for J; bases not matched to a gene: 7. Germline V CDR1 and CDR2: SGHDN, FVKESK. CDR3 size: 15 residues. Whole-study results and caveats: TCR beta diversity was tightly associated with the proportion of naive T cells. It was held that the diversity estimates obtained from one million T cells were underestimates.

These same data were also listed under a study on T cells of mothers and their children.

The receptor was isolated from a boy aged 10-17 years in good health. Specimen: blood. The chain couples TRBV14 to TRBJ2-5; 7 nucleotides match TRBD2. The CDR3 DNA sequence: TGTGCCAGCAGCCCTCAAGCGGGACTACAAGAGACCCAGTACCTC. Translation gives CASSPQAGLQETQYL.